This T cell receptor (beta chain) was obtained from a study of cytomegalovirus exposure and HLA in healthy donors. Regarding the study as a whole: Some 16,000 TCR beta sequences were associated with HLA alleles at 0.05 false discovery rate in a later analysis.

The PCR was carried out with 60 Vbeta primers and 13 Jbeta primers. Only in-frame clones appear in the TCRdb table, and some are missing; sequencing was by immunoSEQ multiplex PCR. The sample lists roughly 150,000 clones, over 75% seen once, with approximately 6% in the top ten. The CDR3 runs 16 residues. The ends were cut back, 0 bases at V and 3 bases at J, with 15 bases in the middle. Per the germline V gene, CDR1 is SGHDN and CDR2 is FVKESK. A note on this clone: Its antigen is still unknown.

The source of this sequence is a man aged 30-40 years in good health and CMV-seropositive. Material: PBMCs. The chain combines TRBV14 with TRBJ2-7; D uncertain. CDR3: CASSQDFSRRYYEQYF. Here the CDR3 DNA reads TGTGCCAGCAGCCAAGACTTTTCGAGGAGATACTACGAGCAGTACTTC. Supplemented by reference TRBV14 and TRBJ2-7, the full variable domain reads EAGVTQFPSHSVIEKGQTVTLRCDPISGHDNLYWYRRVMGKEIKFLLHFVKESKQDESGMPNNRFLAERTGGTYSTLKVQPAELEDSGVYFCASSQDFSRRYYEQYFGPGTRLTVT.